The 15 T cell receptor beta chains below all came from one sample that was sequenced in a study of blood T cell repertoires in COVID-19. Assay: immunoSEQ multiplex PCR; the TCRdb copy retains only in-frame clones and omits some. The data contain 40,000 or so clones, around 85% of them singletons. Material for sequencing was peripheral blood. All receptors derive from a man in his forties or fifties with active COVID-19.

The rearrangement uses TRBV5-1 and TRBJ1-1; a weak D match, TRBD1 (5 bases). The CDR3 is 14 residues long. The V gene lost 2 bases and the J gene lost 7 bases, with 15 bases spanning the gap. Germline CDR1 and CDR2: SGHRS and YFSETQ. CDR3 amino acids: CASSFTQGIGEAFF. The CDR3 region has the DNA TGCGCCAGCAGCTTTACTCAGGGCATCGGTGAAGCTTTCTTT.

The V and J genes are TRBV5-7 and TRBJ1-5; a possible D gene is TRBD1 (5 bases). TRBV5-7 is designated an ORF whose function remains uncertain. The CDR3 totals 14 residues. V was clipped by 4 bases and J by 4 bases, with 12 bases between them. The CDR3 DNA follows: TGTGCCAGCAGCCCACGACAGACAAATCAGCCCCAGCATTTT. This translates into CASSPRQTNQPQHF.

In DNA form, the CDR3 reads TGCAGCGTCGGGACAGGGATTGAAGCTTTCTTT. The encoded protein is CSVGTGIEAFF. This sequence joins TRBV29-1 and TRBJ1-1, with TRBD1 identical over 9 bases. Germline-derived CDR1 and CDR2 are SQVTM and ANQGSEA. The CDR3 runs to 11 residues. The J segment lost 7 bases and the V segment lost 6 bases, leaving 3 bases of the junction unmatched.

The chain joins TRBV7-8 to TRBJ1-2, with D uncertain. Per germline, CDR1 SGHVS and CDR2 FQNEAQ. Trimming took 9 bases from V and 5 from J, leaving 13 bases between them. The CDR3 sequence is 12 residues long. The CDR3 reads CASWGDGYGYTF. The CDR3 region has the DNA TGTGCCAGTTGGGGAGACGGTTATGGCTACACCTTC. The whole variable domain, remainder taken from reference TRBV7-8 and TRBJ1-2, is GAGVSQSPRYKVAKRGQDVALRCDPISGHVSLFWYQQALGQGPEFLTYFQNEAQLDKSGLPSDRFFAERPEGSVSTLKIQRTQQEDSAVYLCASWGDGYGYTFGSGTRLTVV.

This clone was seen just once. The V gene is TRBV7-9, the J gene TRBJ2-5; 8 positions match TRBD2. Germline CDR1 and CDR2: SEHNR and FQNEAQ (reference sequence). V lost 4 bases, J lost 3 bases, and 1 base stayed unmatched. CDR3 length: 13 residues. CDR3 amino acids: CASSSGGKETQYF. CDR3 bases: TGTGCCAGCAGCTCGGGAGGGAAAGAGACCCAGTACTTC.

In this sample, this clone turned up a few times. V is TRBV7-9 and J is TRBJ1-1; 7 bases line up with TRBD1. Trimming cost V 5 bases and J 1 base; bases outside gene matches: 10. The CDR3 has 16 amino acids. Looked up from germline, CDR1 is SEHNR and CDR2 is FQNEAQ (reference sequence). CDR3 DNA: TGTGCCAGCAGCGTAGGGACCGGGACAGCGAACACTGAAGCTTTCTTT. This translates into CASSVGTGTANTEAFF.

The CDR3 sequence: CASSLEGVGVGYTF. CDR3 in DNA: TGTGCCAGCAGCTTAGAAGGTGTCGGGGTCGGCTACACCTTC. The V call is TRBV11-2, the J call TRBJ1-2; D is uncertain. The V end lost 0 bases, the J end lost 8 bases, and 13 bases lay between the germline ends. CDR3 length: 14 residues. In germline, CDR1 is SGHAT, CDR2 FQNNGV.

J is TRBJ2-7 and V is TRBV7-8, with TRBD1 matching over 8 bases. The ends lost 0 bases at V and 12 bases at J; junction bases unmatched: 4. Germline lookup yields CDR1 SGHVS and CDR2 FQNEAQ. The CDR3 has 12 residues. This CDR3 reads CASSLATGAGYF. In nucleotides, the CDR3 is TGTGCCAGCAGCTTAGCGACAGGGGCTGGGTACTTC.

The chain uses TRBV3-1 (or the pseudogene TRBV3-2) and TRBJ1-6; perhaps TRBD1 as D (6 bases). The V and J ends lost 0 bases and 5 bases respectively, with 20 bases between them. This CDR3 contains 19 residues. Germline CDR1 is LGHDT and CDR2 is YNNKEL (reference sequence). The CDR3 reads CASSQDLLQGKGNNSPLHF. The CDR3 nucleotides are TGTGCCAGCAGCCAAGATCTCTTGCAGGGGAAGGGTAATAATTCACCCCTCCACTTT.

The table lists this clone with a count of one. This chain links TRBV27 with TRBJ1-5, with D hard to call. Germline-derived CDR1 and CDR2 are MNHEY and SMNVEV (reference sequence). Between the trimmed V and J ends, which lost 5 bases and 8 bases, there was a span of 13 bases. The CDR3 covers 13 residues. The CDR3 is CASSLEVDEPQHF. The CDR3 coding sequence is TGTGCCAGCAGTCTGGAGGTGGACGAGCCCCAGCATTTT.

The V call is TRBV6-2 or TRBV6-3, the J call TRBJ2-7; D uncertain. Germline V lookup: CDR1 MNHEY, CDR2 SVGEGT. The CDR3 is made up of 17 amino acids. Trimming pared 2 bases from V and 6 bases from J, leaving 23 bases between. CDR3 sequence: CASSYPTNGSLPGEQYF. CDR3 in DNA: TGTGCCAGCAGTTACCCTACCAATGGCAGCCTACCGGGCGAGCAGTACTTC.

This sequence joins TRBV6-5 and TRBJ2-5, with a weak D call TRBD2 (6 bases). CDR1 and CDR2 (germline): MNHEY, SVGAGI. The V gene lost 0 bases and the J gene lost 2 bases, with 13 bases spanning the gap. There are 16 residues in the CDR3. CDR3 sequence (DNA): TGTGCCAGCAGTTACTCAGTTCTGGGGGGACAAGAGACCCAGTACTTC. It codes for CASSYSVLGGQETQYF.

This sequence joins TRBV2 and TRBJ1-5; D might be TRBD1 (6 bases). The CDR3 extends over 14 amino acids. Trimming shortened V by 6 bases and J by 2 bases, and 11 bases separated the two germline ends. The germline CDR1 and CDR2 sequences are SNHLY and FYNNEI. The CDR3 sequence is CASSSQGGNQPQHF. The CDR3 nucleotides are TGTGCCAGCAGCTCACAGGGAGGCAATCAGCCCCAGCATTTT. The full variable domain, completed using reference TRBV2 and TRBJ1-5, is EPEVTQTPSHQVTQMGQEVILRCVPISNHLYFYWYRQILGQKVEFLVSFYNNEISEKSEIFDDQFSVERPDGSNFTLKIRSTKLEDSAMYFCASSSQGGNQPQHFGDGTRLSIL.

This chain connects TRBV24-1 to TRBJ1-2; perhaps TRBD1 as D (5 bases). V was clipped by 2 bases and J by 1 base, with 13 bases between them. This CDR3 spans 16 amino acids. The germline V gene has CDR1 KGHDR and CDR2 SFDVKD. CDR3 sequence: CATSDSSAGLNYGYTF. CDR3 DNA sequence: TGTGCCACCAGTGATTCATCGGCAGGGCTTAACTATGGCTACACCTTC.

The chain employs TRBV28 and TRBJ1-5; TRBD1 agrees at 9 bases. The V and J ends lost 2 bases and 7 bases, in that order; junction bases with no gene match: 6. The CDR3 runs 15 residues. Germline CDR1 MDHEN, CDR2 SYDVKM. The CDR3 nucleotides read TGTGCCAGCAGTTTACCTAGACAGGGGGGCCAGCCCCAGCATTTT. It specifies CASSLPRQGGQPQHF.